Listed below are T cell receptor beta chains from one sample, sequenced in a study of shared clonotypes between healthy human individuals. Generated by immunoSEQ multiplex PCR, the TCRdb table keeps only in-frame clones and is missing some. The sample shows approximately 1,500,000 clones, roughly 96% of them seen only once. Sequences were obtained from naive CD4+ T cells sorted from blood. The origin of the receptors is a man aged 30 to 39 in good health. Both conserved end residues are part of each CDR3. D genes are given only for firm matches. Some rows have no size entry. The others give once, few or many, or a class for an expanded clone.

D gene | J gene | V gene | clone size | CDR3 protein | CDR3 DNA
TRBD1 | TRBJ1-2 | TRBV7-9 | - | CASSQGGSHPLCTF | TGTGCCAGCAGCCAAGGGGGCAGCCACCCACTATGCACCTTC
- | TRBJ2-1 | TRBV12-5 | - | CASGLVPPPGWSYNEQFF | TGTGCTAGTGGTTTGGTACCCCCCCCGGGGTGGTCGTACAATGAGCAGTTCTTC
- | TRBJ2-2 | TRBV6-1 | - | CASRQGPRTGELFF | TGTGCCAGCAGACAGGGTCCTCGCACCGGGGAGCTGTTTTTT
- | TRBJ1-5 | TRBV6-1 | - | CASSEVSEYQPQHF | TGTGCCAGCAGTGAAGTGAGTGAGTATCAGCCCCAGCATTTT
- | TRBJ1-5 | TRBV5-1 | - | CASSSDGGHQPQHF | TGCGCCAGCAGCTCTGACGGGGGGCATCAGCCCCAGCATTTT
- | TRBJ2-6 | TRBV30 | - | CAWRPSGANVLTF | TGTGCCTGGAGACCCTCTGGGGCCAACGTCCTGACTTTC
- | TRBJ2-1 | TRBV7-6 | - | CASGESSYNEQFF | TGTGCCAGCGGGGAAAGCTCCTACAATGAGCAGTTCTTC
TRBD2 | TRBJ2-3 | TRBV5-1 | - | CASSPAGAADTQYF | TGCGCCAGCAGTCCTGCGGGAGCTGCAGATACGCAGTATTTT
TRBD1 | TRBJ1-4 | TRBV2 | - | CASCILTGPNEKLFF | TGTGCCAGCTGTATTCTGACAGGGCCTAATGAAAAACTGTTTTTT
- | TRBJ2-5 | TRBV7-9 | - | CASSGSSGQFGAETQYF | TGTGCCAGCAGCGGATCAAGCGGCCAGTTTGGGGCAGAGACCCAGTACTTC
TRBD1 | TRBJ1-3 | TRBV10-1 | - | CASSSTGAGNTIYF | TGCGCCAGCAGTTCGACAGGGGCTGGAAACACCATATATTTT
- | TRBJ2-7 | TRBV28 | once | CASREVGEQYF | TGTGCCAGCAGGGAGGTTGGTGAGCAGTACTTC
TRBD2 | TRBJ2-1 | TRBV27 | - | CASRSPGGSYNEQFF | TGTGCCAGCAGATCCCCGGGGGGGTCCTACAATGAGCAGTTCTTC
- | TRBJ2-7 | TRBV5-3 | - | CARLRERGSYEQYF | TGTGCCCGACTTCGAGAACGGGGGAGCTACGAGCAGTACTTC
TRBD1 | TRBJ2-7 | TRBV19 | - | CASTTVSRTGDYEQYF | TGTGCCAGTACCACTGTGAGTCGGACAGGGGATTACGAGCAGTACTTC
- | TRBJ2-7 | TRBV19 | - | CASGSLGYEQYF | TGTGCCAGCGGGTCTCTAGGATACGAGCAGTACTTC
TRBD1 | TRBJ1-4 | TRBV2 | - | CASTRTGTNEKLFF | TGTGCCAGCACCCGGACAGGGACTAATGAAAAACTGTTTTTT
- | TRBJ2-7 | TRBV28 | - | CASSEKTRLGQYF | TGTGCCAGCAGTGAAAAGACAAGGCTTGGGCAGTACTTC
- | TRBJ2-3 | TRBV7-8 | - | CASSLALTGDTQYF | TGTGCCAGCAGCTTAGCGCTAACGGGGGATACGCAGTATTTT
- | TRBJ1-5 | TRBV19 | - | CASSMSRSGSYSNQPQHF | TGTGCCAGTAGTATGTCCCGTTCGGGTTCTTATAGCAATCAGCCCCAGCATTTT
- | TRBJ2-1 | TRBV7-2 | - | CASSLGGTFEQFF | TGTGCCAGCAGCTTAGGGGGGACATTTGAGCAGTTCTTC
- | TRBJ2-2 | TRBV7-3 | - | CASSRDPNTGELFF | TGTGCCAGCAGCCGGGACCCTAACACCGGGGAGCTGTTTTTT
- | TRBJ1-5 | TRBV30 | once | CAWSVAESQPQHF | TGTGCCTGGAGTGTGGCAGAGAGTCAGCCCCAGCATTTT
- | TRBJ2-1 | TRBV5-5 | - | CASSWGSRTYNAEQFF | TGTGCCAGCAGCTGGGGGAGCAGGACCTACAATGCAGAGCAGTTCTTC
TRBD2 | TRBJ2-7 | TRBV18 | - | CASSPQSSGSPHEQYF | TGTGCCAGCTCACCTCAATCTAGCGGGAGTCCCCACGAGCAGTACTTC
- | TRBJ2-4 | TRBV11-2 | - | CASSFRVGDIQYF | TGTGCCAGCAGCTTCCGGGTGGGGGACATTCAGTACTTC
TRBD1 | TRBJ2-7 | TRBV6-5 | few | CASSSTGSSYEQYF | TGTGCCAGCAGTTCGACAGGGAGCTCCTACGAGCAGTACTTC
- | TRBJ2-3 | TRBV5-1 | - | CASSFGLADTDTQYF | TGCGCCAGCAGCTTTGGTCTAGCTGACACAGATACGCAGTATTTT
TRBD2 | TRBJ2-1 | TRBV10-3 | - | CAITAGSSGNNEQFF | TGTGCCATCACCGCCGGAAGTAGCGGGAACAATGAGCAGTTCTTC
- | TRBJ1-1 | TRBV5-1 | - | CASSFETGNTEAFF | TGCGCCAGCAGCTTCGAAACGGGGAACACTGAAGCTTTCTTT
- | TRBJ2-1 | TRBV18 | - | CASSPVTNYNEQFF | TGTGCCAGCTCACCAGTGACTAACTACAATGAGCAGTTCTTC
- | TRBJ2-7 | TRBV10-3 | few | CAISGGYEQYF | TGTGCCATCAGTGGGGGGTACGAGCAGTACTTC
TRBD2 | TRBJ2-1 | TRBV28 | - | CASRESGRSSYNEQFF | TGTGCCAGCAGGGAGAGCGGGAGGAGCTCCTACAATGAGCAGTTCTTC
- | TRBJ2-1 | TRBV18 | - | CASSPLSGAEQFF | TGTGCCAGCTCACCCCTTAGCGGCGCTGAGCAGTTCTTC
TRBD1 | TRBJ2-7 | TRBV11-2 | - | CASSPLGRTGSEGRYEQYF | TGTGCCAGCAGCCCCTTAGGTCGGACAGGGAGCGAAGGTCGTTACGAGCAGTACTTC
TRBD2 | TRBJ2-7 | TRBV28 | - | CASSPSGLSSYEQYF | TGTGCCAGCAGTCCTAGCGGGTTGAGCTCCTACGAGCAGTACTTC
- | TRBJ1-1 | TRBV29-1 | - | CSLSLLDNTEAFF | TGCAGCCTGAGTCTGTTGGATAACACTGAAGCTTTCTTT
- | TRBJ2-7 | TRBV19 | - | CASSLQLNYEQYF | TGTGCCAGTAGTCTACAGCTTAACTACGAGCAGTACTTC
TRBD1 | TRBJ2-7 | TRBV19 | - | CASSPRTGAAHEQYF | TGTGCCAGTAGTCCACGGACAGGGGCCGCCCACGAGCAGTACTTC
- | TRBJ2-7 | TRBV6-1 | - | CASSEATRPGYEQYF | TGTGCCAGCAGTGAAGCCACACGCCCCGGGTACGAGCAGTACTTC